These 19 T cell receptor beta chains share one sample of origin, sequenced in a study of metastatic and nonmetastatic thyroid tumors. TCRdb re-called clones via MiXCR from the PCR reads. The sample consists of approximately 38,000 clones, around 30% of them appearing once. Every patient underwent thyroid surgery untreated. The specimen was blood. The source is a male donor with papillary thyroid cancer or a benign thyroid nodule (not recorded which). Some clones in this sample may be carry-over from other donors' samples.

This clone was found a few times. Other DNA sequences in this sample translate to the same CDR3. CDR3 residues: CASREDGYTF. Written as DNA, the CDR3 is TGTGCCAGCAGGGAGGATGGCTACACCTTC. The rearrangement joins TRBV6-1 to TRBJ1-2; D gene uncertain. Trimming shortened V by 6 bases and J by 6 bases, and 5 bases separated the two germline ends. This CDR3 spans 10 amino acids. Germline V gene sequence: CDR1 MNHNS, CDR2 SASEGT.

This rearrangement joins TRBV20-1 to TRBJ2-7, with 14 bases identical to TRBD2. V gave up 6 bases and J gave up 6 bases; unmatched junction bases: 10. The germline gives CDR1 DFQATT, CDR2 SNEGSKA (reference sequence). The CDR3 spans 15 residues. The CDR3 reads CSAADGTSGGGEQYF. The CDR3 DNA reads TGCAGTGCCGCCGACGGGACTAGCGGGGGAGGCGAGCAGTACTTC.

The V call is TRBV28, the J call TRBJ2-3, with 13 positions matching TRBD2. This CDR3 spans 17 amino acids. J lost 2 bases, V lost 2 bases, and 4 bases had no gene match. Per the germline V gene, CDR1 is MDHEN and CDR2 is SYDVKM. In nucleotides, the CDR3 is TGTGCCAGCAGTTTAGTACTAGCGGGAGGGCCCACAGATACGCAGTATTTT. As protein: CASSLVLAGGPTDTQYF. The full variable domain, in which reference TRBV28 and TRBJ2-3 provide the parts outside the CDR3, is DVKVTQSSRYLVKRTGEKVFLECVQDMDHENMFWYRQDPGLGLRLIYFSYDVKMKEKGDIPEGYSVSREKKERFSLILESASTNQTSMYLCASSLVLAGGPTDTQYFGPGTRLTVL.

On this clone: One end of the junction varies from germline; a read error may be responsible. This chain connects TRBV15 to TRBJ1-1, with D perhaps matching TRBD1 (6 bases). Germline V gives CDR1 LNHNV, CDR2 YYDKDF (reference sequence). The CDR3 contains 12 residues. CDR3 DNA: TGTGCCACCAGCGACAGGAACACTGAATCTTTCTTT. Protein: CATSDRNTESFF.

This clone came up a few times. The chain employs TRBV6-2 or TRBV6-3 and TRBJ2-1; maybe TRBD1 (6 bases). V lost 2 bases and J 8 bases, leaving 16 bases between the germline ends. The length of the CDR3 is 15 residues. Germline lookup yields CDR1 MNHEY and CDR2 SVGEGT. CDR3 nucleotide sequence: TGTGCCAGCAGTTACCAGCCAGGGGTTCAGCATGAGCAGTTCTTC. Its protein is CASSYQPGVQHEQFF.

Points on this clone: The germline gene is not matched at one end of the junction; a read error may be the cause. The genes are TRBV15 and TRBJ2-3, with unresolved D. This CDR3 has 17 amino acids. The germline gives CDR1 LNHNV, CDR2 YYDKDF (reference sequence). The CDR3 sequence: CATSRDHGCSSTDTQYF. CDR3 in DNA: TGTGCCACCAGCAGAGATCACGGGTGCTCAAGCACAGACACGCAGTATTTT.

The chain recombines TRBV30 with TRBJ2-7; D is undetermined. The CDR3 loop spans 12 amino acids. The germline V gene has CDR1 GTSNPN and CDR2 SVGIG (reference sequence). The V gene lost 0 bases and the J gene lost 5 bases, with 8 bases spanning the gap. The CDR3 coding sequence is TGTGCCTGGAGTGTAGGGTGGGACGAGCAGTACTTC. It codes for CAWSVGWDEQYF.

A note on this clone: At one end the junction does not follow the germline gene, possibly because of a read error. This sequence joins TRBV20-1 and TRBJ2-3; 10 positions agree with TRBD2. CDR3 length: 18 amino acids. Germline V CDR1 and CDR2: DFQATT, SNEGSKA (reference sequence). In DNA form, the CDR3 reads TGCAGTTCTAGATATGACCCTCGGACTAGCGGCCACACAGACACGCAGTATTTT. This translates into CSSRYDPRTSGHTDTQYF.

This chain links TRBV19 with TRBJ2-5; a weak D match, TRBD1 (6 bases). The V gene lost 3 bases and the J gene lost 4 bases, with 15 bases spanning the gap. The germline CDR1 and CDR2 sequences are LNHDA and SQIVND (reference sequence). This CDR3 has 15 residues. The CDR3 region is CASSMLPGDPETQYF. Here the CDR3 DNA reads TGTGCCAGTAGTATGCTCCCAGGGGACCCAGAGACCCAGTACTTC.

This clone is labeled medium-sized. Different DNA sequences within this sample yield the same CDR3. The gene calls are TRBV6-1 and TRBJ1-1; TRBD1 is a possible D gene (6 bases). Trimming shortened V by 6 bases and J by 1 base, and 9 bases separated the two germline ends. Germline assignment: CDR1 MNHNS and CDR2 SASEGT. The CDR3 has 13 amino acids. The CDR3 bases are TGTGCCAGCAGCCGACAGGAGAACACTGAAGCTTTCTTT. Translated, it gives CASSRQENTEAFF.

The V gene is TRBV11-2, the J gene TRBJ1-1; D is uncertain. Germline V gene lookup returns CDR1 SGHAT and CDR2 FQNNGV. The CDR3 loop spans 14 amino acids. V lost 3 bases, J lost 4 bases, and 12 bases lay in between. This CDR3 is CASSFGVDGTEAFF. The CDR3, as DNA: TGTGCCAGCAGCTTCGGGGTCGACGGCACTGAAGCTTTCTTT.

V is TRBV6-1 and J is TRBJ1-3, with D hard to call. The CDR3 runs 14 residues. Germline V CDR1 and CDR2: MNHNS, SASEGT. V gave up 2 bases and J gave up 4 bases, with 9 bases separating them. CDR3 region: CASSESIGGNTIYF. DNA for the CDR3: TGTGCCAGCAGTGAATCTATAGGGGGAAACACCATATATTTT.

The chain has TRBV9 and TRBJ1-1, with no clear D. CDR1 SGDLS and CDR2 YYNGEE come from the germline V gene. The CDR3 has 13 amino acids. V lost 0 bases and J lost 6, with 9 bases in between. CDR3 nucleotides: TGTGCCAGCAGCGTAGCTGTCAACGCTGAAGCTTTCTTT. This gives the protein CASSVAVNAEAFF.

About this clone: Germline is not matched at one junction end, which may reflect a read error. V usage is TRBV24-1 and J usage is TRBJ2-1; 9 bases are shared with TRBD1. The CDR3 consists of 17 residues. CDR1 and CDR2 (germline): KGHDR, SFDVKD. The chain's CDR3 is CATSDAAGTGIYNERFF. In nucleotides, the CDR3 is TGTGCCACCAGTGATGCCGCTGGGACAGGGATCTACAATGAGCGGTTCTTC.

This clone has ten or more counts. The genes are TRBV19 and TRBJ1-2; D is uncertain. Germline-derived CDR1 and CDR2 are LNHDA and SQIVND (reference sequence). V lost 5 bases to trimming and J lost 3 bases, with 10 bases between them. The CDR3 contains 13 residues. The CDR3 bases are TGTGCCAGTAGTGGTGTCGAGGACTATGGCTACACCTTC. It specifies CASSGVEDYGYTF.

The rearrangement joins TRBV5-1 to TRBJ1-2; 11 bases are a match to TRBD1. Germline V gene lookup returns CDR1 SGHRS and CDR2 YFSETQ. The ends lost 0 bases at V and 6 bases at J; junction bases unmatched: 4. This CDR3 spans 15 amino acids. This chain's CDR3 is CASSLEWTGGNGYTF. The DNA for the CDR3 is TGCGCCAGCAGCTTGGAATGGACAGGGGGCAATGGCTACACCTTC.

This clone has ten or more counts. The chain uses TRBV19 and TRBJ1-5, with 9 bases matching TRBD1. This CDR3 spans 15 amino acids. Unmatched junction bases numbered 3, after V lost 3 bases and J lost 3 bases. Per germline, CDR1 LNHDA and CDR2 SQIVND (reference sequence). Here the CDR3 DNA reads TGTGCCAGTAGTATCACAGGGGGCCCCAATCAGCCCCAGCATTTT. Translation: CASSITGGPNQPQHF.

The rearrangement joins TRBV5-4 to TRBJ2-1; D is ambiguous. Germline CDR1 and CDR2: SGHNT and YYREEE (reference sequence). The CDR3 has 15 amino acids. Trimming pared 0 bases from V and 3 bases from J, leaving 10 bases between. The DNA of the CDR3 is TGTGCCAGCAGCTTGGCCCCCACTATCTACAATGAGCAGTTCTTC. Translation: CASSLAPTIYNEQFF. Variable domain in full (rest from reference TRBV5-4 and TRBJ2-1): ETGVTQSPTHLIKTRGQQVTLRCSSQSGHNTVSWYQQALGQGPQFIFQYYREEENGRGNFPPRFSGLQFPNYSSELNVNALELDDSALYLCASSLAPTIYNEQFFGPGTRLTVL.

This clone was recorded a few times. The chain recombines TRBV27 with TRBJ2-6; D not resolved. Germline lookup yields CDR1 MNHEY and CDR2 SMNVEV (reference sequence). With 6 bases removed from V and 0 bases from J, the gap between germline ends came to 3 bases. The CDR3 loop spans 13 amino acids. The chain's CDR3 is CASRPSGANVLTF. The CDR3 region has the DNA TGTGCCAGCAGGCCCTCTGGGGCCAACGTCCTGACTTTC.